This TCR beta chain is from a study of early T cells in non-severe SARS-CoV-2 infection. The V gene's germline CDR1 is ENHRY and CDR2 SYGVKD. CDR3 size: 14 residues. V lost 4 bases and J 2 bases, leaving 10 bases between the germline ends. Each cDNA molecule carried a unique molecular identifier. From the 5' RACE reads, TCRdb called clonotypes with MiXCR, one entry per CDR3 protein. Of 35,000 to 50,000 distinct CDR3 sequences listed, around 23% are singletons. This sequence was found in an adult who was a healthcare worker with PCR-confirmed SARS-CoV-2 infection or an uninfected control (not recorded which). The chain links TRBV10-3 to TRBJ2-3; D is unclear. This sample comprised whole blood, obtained at baseline. This chain's CDR3 is CAISAGRSTDTQYF. The CDR3, as DNA: TGTGCCATCAGTGCAGGACGGTCCACAGATACGCAGTATTTT.